This section outlines one TCR beta chain sequence together with its context. What it recognizes is unknown. As to time point: newly diagnosed GD, antithyroid drugs for less than 3 months. PBMC-derived RNA was used for the TCR library. CDR3 regions were amplified by Arm-PCR using iRepertoire HTBI primers to build TCR beta libraries. Using its own MiXCR run on the multiplex PCR reads, TCRdb lists one record per CDR3 protein. The data show 400,000 to 550,000 distinct CDR3 sequences, with about 15% seen just once and 16% held by the top ten. The sample is drawn from a study of regulatory T cells in long-lasting Graves disease. Study-wide results and caveats: Persistent disease showed a preference for TRBV28, TRBJ1-2 and TRBJ2-5.

The V gene end was trimmed by 3 bases and the J gene end by 1 base; junction bases not matched to a gene: 4. The CDR3 has 15 amino acids. Germline V gene sequence: CDR1 MDHEN, CDR2 SYDVKM. These data also featured in a second study, about T cells in Graves' hyperthyroidism and ophthalmopathy.

The TCR was taken from a woman aged 30 to 39 with Graves disease. The rearrangement links TRBV28 to TRBJ1-1, with TRBD1 identical over 8 bases. Sample: peripheral blood mononuclear cells (PBMCs), taken at new diagnosis, from a patient treated with antithyroid drugs. CDR3 amino acids: CASSLHRGTNTEAFF. CDR3 DNA: TGTGCCAGCAGTTTGCACAGGGGGACGAACACTGAAGCTTTCTTT.